This record covers a single T cell receptor (beta chain). Its cognate antigen is unknown. Chemo-refractory metastatic non-small-cell lung cancer patients received focal radiation with ipilimumab CTLA-4 blockade. The data belong to a study of radiotherapy plus CTLA-4 blockade in lung cancer. Study summary: Of the patients, around 17% showed objective responses and roughly 30% attained disease control.

Study findings and constraints: According to reports, early shifts in blood T cell clones, alongside interferon-beta, forecast response most accurately.

Here immunoSEQ multiplex PCR was the method, and the copy in TCRdb shows in-frame clones only, minus some. The sample has roughly 100,000 clones; 80% to 85% are singletons. The sequencing used peripheral blood, collected from a patient treated with radiotherapy plus ipilimumab. The source is a human donor with non-small cell lung cancer that progressed on radiotherapy plus ipilimumab.

The CDR3 bases are TGTGCCAGCAGTGGTCCGGCAGCAGACACCGGGGAGCTGTTTTTT. Translated, it gives CASSGPAADTGELFF. The chain employs TRBV2 and TRBJ2-2; D remains ambiguous. Trimming removed 4 bases at V and 3 bases at J, with 12 bases between. The CDR3 consists of 15 residues. Germline CDR1 reads SNHLY; CDR2 reads FYNNEI.